Described below is a single T cell receptor (beta chain) sequence and its context. The antigen remains unidentified. This specimen comes from a study of T cell responses to AZD1222 COVID-19 vaccine. General study points: Baseline seropositives among AZD1222 recipients totaled only five to seven. No repertoire was sampled before or during the peak T cell response, only after it.

Trimming cost V 7 bases and J 6 bases; bases outside gene matches: 7. This CDR3 is built from 14 residues. Germline V gene data show CDR1 as LNHDA and CDR2 as SQIVND (reference sequence). Clones were read by immunoSEQ multiplex PCR, and TCRdb kept only the in-frame ones, dropping some. This sample has some 150,000 clones, with 82% found just once. This receptor was obtained from an adult in good health. The material sequenced was peripheral blood, taken on day 0 of MenACWY control vaccination. The V gene is TRBV19, the J gene TRBJ1-5, with 9 bases that match TRBD1. CDR3 sequence (DNA): TGTGCCAGTATCCCGGACAGGGGAGGTCAGCCCCAGCATTTT. This gives the protein CASIPDRGGQPQHF.